The sequence of this T cell receptor beta chain was determined in a study of response to subunit inactivated influenza vaccine. From the RT-PCR reads, TCRdb called clonotypes with MiXCR, one entry per CDR3 protein. The sample has 450,000 to 600,000 distinct CDR3 sequences, about 7.6% seen once. Germline trimming cut 4 bases from V and 2 bases from J; bases unmatched to any gene: 3. Germline-derived CDR1 and CDR2 are LGHDT and YNNKEL (reference sequence). There are 14 residues in the CDR3. Notes on the study in general: Only a handful of new T cells, the authors suggested, are recruited with each seasonal influenza vaccination.

This clonotype was seen ten or more times. The target antigen is unknown. V is TRBV3-1 and J is TRBJ1-1, with 8 bases identical to TRBD1. The TCR was taken from a man aged 45-69 years who received an inactivated influenza vaccine. The sequenced sample was PBMCs from blood, obtained less than 30 months after vaccination. The CDR3 DNA sequence: TGTGCCAGCAGCCGGACAGGGAGTAACACTGAAGCTTTCTTT. The encoded protein is CASSRTGSNTEAFF.